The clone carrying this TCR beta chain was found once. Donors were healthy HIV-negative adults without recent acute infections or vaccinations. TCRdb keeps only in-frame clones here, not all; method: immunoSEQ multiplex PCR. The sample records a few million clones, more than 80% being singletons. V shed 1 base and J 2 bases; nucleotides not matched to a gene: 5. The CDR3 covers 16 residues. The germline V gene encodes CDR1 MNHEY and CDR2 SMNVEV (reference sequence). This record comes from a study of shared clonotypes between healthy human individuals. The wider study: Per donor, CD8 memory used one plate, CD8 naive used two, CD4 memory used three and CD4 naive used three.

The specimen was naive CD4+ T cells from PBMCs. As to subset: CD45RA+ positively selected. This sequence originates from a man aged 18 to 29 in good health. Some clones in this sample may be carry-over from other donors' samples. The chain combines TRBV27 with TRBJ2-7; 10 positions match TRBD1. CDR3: CASSLWPGQGTYEQYF. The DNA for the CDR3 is TGTGCCAGCAGTTTATGGCCGGGACAGGGGACCTACGAGCAGTACTTC.